Listed below are T cell receptor beta chains from one sample, sequenced in a study of early T cells in non-severe SARS-CoV-2 infection. Each CDR3 protein gets one entry after TCRdb re-called the 5' RACE reads with MiXCR. Of around 52,000 distinct CDR3 sequences detected, 11% appear once; the ten largest clones hold about 9.4%. Sequencing input: whole blood. The origin of the receptors is an adult who was a healthcare worker with PCR-confirmed SARS-CoV-2 infection or an uninfected control (not recorded which). Each CDR3 is given with its conserved first and last residue. The order of the fields is D gene, V gene, CDR3 protein. The D gene is left open where the match is weak.

D gene: TRBD1; V gene: TRBV16; CDR3 protein: CASSHRQGVSYEQYF
D gene: .; V gene: TRBV9; CDR3 protein: CASSEEAGANVLTF
D gene: TRBD1; V gene: TRBV6-5; CDR3 protein: CASSSPGTGGETQYF
D gene: TRBD2; V gene: TRBV5-1; CDR3 protein: CASSLGTSLGELFF
D gene: .; V gene: TRBV12-3/TRBV12-4; CDR3 protein: CASSSTGMGTDTQYF
D gene: .; V gene: TRBV7-2; CDR3 protein: CASSLLGGFRYEQYF
D gene: .; V gene: TRBV20-1; CDR3 protein: CSASFPNEQFF
D gene: TRBD2; V gene: TRBV2; CDR3 protein: CASSASGGAGVETQYF
D gene: TRBD2; V gene: TRBV20-1; CDR3 protein: CSARSGTLSYEQYF
D gene: .; V gene: TRBV7-6; CDR3 protein: CASSLVANTGELFF
D gene: TRBD1; V gene: TRBV30; CDR3 protein: CAWSVRGTAHYTF
D gene: .; V gene: TRBV7-2; CDR3 protein: CASSLVVGAKNIQYF
D gene: TRBD1; V gene: TRBV19; CDR3 protein: CASRQGGRNQPQHF
D gene: TRBD1; V gene: TRBV5-1; CDR3 protein: CASSLEGQGPYEQYF
D gene: .; V gene: TRBV20-1; CDR3 protein: CSASLRSGEQYF
D gene: .; V gene: TRBV2; CDR3 protein: CASNGLRRNTGELFF
D gene: TRBD1; V gene: TRBV7-9; CDR3 protein: CASSLAYRGKTEAFF
D gene: TRBD1; V gene: TRBV10-3; CDR3 protein: CAIRTGASPLHF
D gene: .; V gene: TRBV28; CDR3 protein: CASNPAGAYAPLHF
D gene: .; V gene: TRBV28; CDR3 protein: CASNLAHSNQPQHF
D gene: TRBD1; V gene: TRBV6-1; CDR3 protein: CASTGQGDTGELFF
D gene: .; V gene: TRBV7-9; CDR3 protein: CASSLQGGNQPQHF
D gene: .; V gene: TRBV7-6; CDR3 protein: CASSPDPGSYEQYF
D gene: TRBD1; V gene: TRBV6-2/TRBV6-3; CDR3 protein: CASSRGQGTYNSPLHF
D gene: .; V gene: TRBV28; CDR3 protein: CASGGYTF
D gene: .; V gene: TRBV20-1; CDR3 protein: CSAYSGAVSYEQYF
D gene: TRBD1; V gene: TRBV7-9; CDR3 protein: CASSFPETGDTGELFF
D gene: TRBD1; V gene: TRBV3-1; CDR3 protein: CASRGTGRATNEKLFF
D gene: TRBD1; V gene: TRBV5-1; CDR3 protein: CASSPGQGEQYF
D gene: TRBD1; V gene: TRBV5-1; CDR3 protein: CASSWTGKETQYF
D gene: .; V gene: TRBV5-5; CDR3 protein: CASSSRTGTDTQYF
D gene: .; V gene: TRBV28; CDR3 protein: CANSPPGSGGELFF
D gene: .; V gene: TRBV2; CDR3 protein: CASNSPGELFF
D gene: .; V gene: TRBV10-3; CDR3 protein: CAITSSGYNEQFF
D gene: .; V gene: TRBV7-3; CDR3 protein: CASSPTRNTEAFF
D gene: TRBD2; V gene: TRBV27; CDR3 protein: CASSLASGGAWNEQFF
D gene: .; V gene: TRBV12-3/TRBV12-4; CDR3 protein: CASRISVSGANVLTF
D gene: TRBD2; V gene: TRBV11-2; CDR3 protein: CASRDPGLAGAYEQYF
D gene: .; V gene: TRBV7-9; CDR3 protein: CASSRDPYEQYF